Below, 26 T cell receptor beta chains from the same sample are listed, as sequenced in a study of cytomegalovirus exposure and HLA in healthy donors. The study ran its PCR with 60 Vbeta and 13 Jbeta primers. TCRdb's table, derived via immunoSEQ multiplex PCR, lists solely in-frame clones and lacks some. This repertoire shows approximately 160,000 clones, about 75% found once; its top ten account for approximately 7%. Material for sequencing was PBMCs. The receptors stem from a male donor in good health and CMV-seropositive.

This sequence joins TRBV30 and TRBJ1-1; D not resolved. V lost 1 base and J 1 base, leaving 7 bases between the germline ends. Germline V gene data show CDR1 as GTSNPN and CDR2 as SVGIG (reference sequence). The CDR3 length is 13 residues. CDR3: CAWSEQWNTEAFF. CDR3 in DNA: TGTGCCTGGAGTGAACAGTGGAACACTGAAGCTTTCTTT.

V and J are TRBV5-1 and TRBJ1-1; D gene ambiguous. This CDR3 comprises 13 residues. Looked up from germline, CDR1 is SGHRS and CDR2 is YFSETQ. V was pared by 0 bases and J by 5 bases, with 8 bases between. The chain's CDR3 is CASSLASGTEAFF. CDR3 nucleotides: TGCGCCAGCAGCTTGGCCTCGGGGACTGAAGCTTTCTTT. The full variable domain, its missing parts supplied by reference TRBV5-1 and TRBJ1-1, is KAGVTQTPRYLIKTRGQQVTLSCSPISGHRSVSWYQQTPGQGLQFLFEYFSETQRNKGNFPGRFSGRQFSNSRSEMNVSTLELGDSALYLCASSLASGTEAFFGQGTRLTVV.

The rearrangement links TRBV19 to TRBJ1-1; weak D call: TRBD1 (6 bases). V was pared by 4 bases and J by 1 base, with 16 bases between. Germline CDR1 LNHDA, CDR2 SQIVND (reference sequence). The length of the CDR3 is 16 residues. The CDR3 coding sequence is TGTGCCAGTAGTAAGGGCAGGGGCAATGGGAACACTGAAGCTTTCTTT. It is translated as CASSKGRGNGNTEAFF.

This clone was seen only a few times. J is TRBJ2-7 and V is TRBV4-3; no reliable D call. V lost 1 base to trimming and J lost 0 bases, with 7 bases between them. Germline loops: CDR1 LGHNA, CDR2 YSLEER. CDR3 length equals 14 residues. The CDR3 DNA is TGCGCCAGCAGCCAAGTGGTCAGCTCCTACGAGCAGTACTTC. Protein: CASSQVVSSYEQYF.

This clone appeared once. The chain couples TRBV7-3 to TRBJ2-1; 10 bases map to TRBD2. This CDR3 is 16 amino acids long. V dropped 3 bases and J dropped 4; count of bases not matched to a gene: 6. Germline values: CDR1 SGHTA, CDR2 FQGTGA. For the CDR3, the DNA is TGTGCCAGCAGCTTGGTCAGCGGGGGGGCGTACAATGAGCAGTTCTTC. Protein sequence: CASSLVSGGAYNEQFF. Full variable domain (remainder filled in from reference TRBV7-3 and TRBJ2-1): GAGVSQTPSNKVTEKGKYVELRCDPISGHTALYWYRQSLGQGPEFLIYFQGTGAADDSGLPNDRFFAVRPEGSVSTLKIQRTERGDSAVYLCASSLVSGGAYNEQFFGPGTRLTVL.

This clone was found a few times. The chain employs TRBV6-1 and TRBJ1-1; no clear D gene. The germline V and J ends were trimmed by 6 bases and 0 bases, with 5 bases remaining between them. Germline V lookup: CDR1 MNHNS, CDR2 SASEGT. The CDR3 totals 12 residues. CDR3 nucleotides: TGTGCCAGCAGGGGCATGAACACTGAAGCTTTCTTT. Translated, it gives CASRGMNTEAFF.

This clone was seen a few times. The CDR3 DNA follows: TGTGCCAGCAGTGAACGGCAGGTCCCCTCCTACGAGCAGTACTTC. It yields the protein CASSERQVPSYEQYF. The J gene is TRBJ2-7, the V gene TRBV2; no clear D gene. The CDR3 length is 15 residues. Trimming shortened V by 2 bases and J by 0 bases, and 11 bases separated the two germline ends. Germline V gene sequence: CDR1 SNHLY, CDR2 FYNNEI.

J is TRBJ1-1 and V is TRBV7-6, with 7 bases that match TRBD1. The germline V gene has CDR1 SGHVS and CDR2 FNYEAQ. The CDR3 runs 15 residues. Trimming removed 1 base from V and 0 bases from J; junction bases left unmatched: 2. The CDR3 reads CASSLGTGLNTEAFF. DNA of the CDR3: TGTGCCAGCAGCTTAGGGACAGGATTGAACACTGAAGCTTTCTTT.

V is TRBV6-1 and J is TRBJ1-5; 8 nucleotides match TRBD1. Germline lookup yields CDR1 MNHNS and CDR2 SASEGT. This CDR3 has 14 residues. Germline trimming cut 9 bases from V and 1 base from J; bases unmatched to any gene: 5. Here the CDR3 DNA reads TGTGCCAGTATTGACAGGGGAAGCAATCAGCCCCAGCATTTT. This sequence encodes CASIDRGSNQPQHF.

The chain has TRBV9 and TRBJ2-1; tentatively, D is TRBD2 (6 bases). Germline CDR1 is SGDLS and CDR2 is YYNGEE. The CDR3 is 16 residues long. V was clipped by 4 bases and J by 6 bases, with 20 bases between them. In DNA form, the CDR3 reads TGTGCCAGCAGCCACCCCCGGGACTCCTCCCTCAATGAGCAGTTCTTC. Its protein is CASSHPRDSSLNEQFF.

This clone has only a few counts. The V gene is TRBV30, the J gene TRBJ1-4, with D possibly matching TRBD1 (5 bases). This CDR3 has 14 amino acids. The V and J ends lost 2 bases and 3 bases respectively, with 10 bases between them. Per germline, CDR1 GTSNPN and CDR2 SVGIG (reference sequence). CDR3: CAWSYGGANEKLFF. In nucleotides, the CDR3 is TGTGCCTGGAGTTACGGGGGAGCTAATGAAAAACTGTTTTTT.

The chain joins TRBV5-1 to TRBJ2-7, with D perhaps matching TRBD2 (5 bases). CDR1 and CDR2 (germline): SGHRS, YFSETQ. CDR3 size: 14 residues. Trimming took 5 bases from V and 7 from J, leaving 19 bases between them. CDR3 DNA: TGCGCCAGCAGATGGGATTCTAGCCCGAGTGAGCAGTACTTC. Protein product: CASRWDSSPSEQYF.

With regard to this clone: The sample carries other DNA sequences with the same CDR3. The chain uses TRBV6-4 and TRBJ2-2; TRBD2 might be the D (6 bases). V lost 2 bases and J lost 2, with 6 bases in between. This CDR3 comprises 14 residues. Germline V lookup: CDR1 MRHNA, CDR2 SNTAGT. The DNA for the CDR3 is TGTGCCAGCAGTGACGGGACTAACACCGGGGAGCTGTTTTTT. The encoded protein is CASSDGTNTGELFF.

J is TRBJ1-4 and V is TRBV18; 9 nucleotides line up with TRBD1. V dropped 6 bases and J dropped 6; count of bases not matched to a gene: 11. Germline V CDR1 and CDR2: KGHSH, LQKENI. CDR3 size: 16 residues. The CDR3 here is CASSPRGTGTDEKLFF. The DNA for the CDR3 is TGTGCCAGCTCTCCCAGGGGGACAGGGACTGATGAAAAACTGTTTTTT.

This sequence joins TRBV7-3 and TRBJ1-2, with 7 bases aligning to TRBD1. Germline V gives CDR1 SGHTA, CDR2 FQGTGA. With V trimmed by 5 bases and J by 6 bases, 6 bases remained unmatched. This CDR3 has 13 residues. CDR3 nucleotide sequence: TGTGCCAGCAGCCGACAGGGTAGCGATGGCTACACCTTC. Protein: CASSRQGSDGYTF.

The genes are TRBV6-1 and TRBJ2-7; 8 bases map to TRBD2. This CDR3 has 16 residues. Trimming cost V 1 base and J 3 bases; bases outside gene matches: 8. Germline V CDR1 and CDR2: MNHNS, SASEGT. CDR3 sequence: CASSEVPGLDRYEQYF. In DNA form, the CDR3 reads TGTGCCAGCAGTGAAGTCCCGGGACTAGACCGCTACGAGCAGTACTTC.

The gene calls are TRBV30 and TRBJ2-7; D uncertain. Germline V gene lookup returns CDR1 GTSNPN and CDR2 SVGIG (reference sequence). This CDR3 is 12 amino acids long. V shed 3 bases and J shed 5 bases, with 11 bases lying between them. The CDR3 DNA is TGTGCCTGGAGCGAGGATAAGAACGAGCAGTACTTC. Protein product: CAWSEDKNEQYF.

This clone was detected a few times. V is TRBV4-1 and J is TRBJ2-7, with no clear D. The germline V and J ends were trimmed by 3 bases and 0 bases, with 9 bases remaining between them. This CDR3 is 14 amino acids long. Germline CDR1 reads MGHRA; CDR2 reads YSYEKL. The CDR3 region is CASSQETFSYEQYF. The DNA of the CDR3 is TGCGCCAGCAGCCAGGAGACCTTCTCCTACGAGCAGTACTTC.

The chain uses TRBV15 and TRBJ2-1; D may be TRBD1 (5 bases). Germline-derived CDR1 and CDR2 are LNHNV and YYDKDF (reference sequence). Trimming removed 5 bases at V and 0 bases at J, with 11 bases between. This CDR3 has 15 residues. In nucleotides, the CDR3 is TGTGCCACCAGCCCAGGGCGATTCTCCTACAATGAGCAGTTCTTC. Amino acids: CATSPGRFSYNEQFF.

Of note for this clone: A read error is possible here, since a much larger clone lies one base away. This sequence joins TRBV7-9 and TRBJ2-3, with TRBD1 matching 7 bases. The trim removed 3 bases at V and 2 bases at J, leaving 2 bases unmatched. CDR1 is SEHNR, CDR2 FQNEAQ, per germline (reference sequence). The CDR3 has 14 residues. As DNA, the CDR3 is TGTGCCAGCAGCTTGGGACAGCCCACAGATACGCAGTATTTT. It specifies CASSLGQPTDTQYF.

The chain links TRBV7-9 to TRBJ1-1; D possibly corresponds to TRBD1 (6 bases). V lost 10 bases, J lost 4 bases, and 19 bases lay in between. This CDR3 is 14 amino acids long. Germline CDR1 SEHNR, CDR2 FQNEAQ (reference sequence). The DNA for the CDR3 is TGTGCCACTGGTCAGGGGCAGGTTCGCACTGAAGCTTTCTTT. Amino acid sequence: CATGQGQVRTEAFF.

The chain couples TRBV9 to TRBJ2-2, with 10 nucleotides matching TRBD2. Trimming removed 6 bases from V and 2 bases from J; junction bases left unmatched: 7. The length of the CDR3 is 16 residues. Germline CDR1 is SGDLS and CDR2 is YYNGEE. CDR3 loop: CASKRLAGDNTGELFF. The CDR3 nucleotides read TGTGCCAGCAAAAGGCTAGCGGGGGATAACACCGGGGAGCTGTTTTTT. The whole variable domain, remainder taken from reference TRBV9 and TRBJ2-2, is DSGVTQTPKHLITATGQRVTLRCSPRSGDLSVYWYQQSLDQGLQFLIQYYNGEERAKGNILERFSAQQFPDLHSELNLSSLELGDSALYFCASKRLAGDNTGELFFGEGSRLTVL.

This clone was picked up one time. The chain carries TRBV2 and TRBJ2-7; D possibly corresponds to TRBD2 (5 bases). Germline lookup yields CDR1 SNHLY and CDR2 FYNNEI. The CDR3 consists of 13 residues. V was trimmed by 6 bases and J by 5 bases, leaving 14 bases between them. CDR3 loop: CASSLREIHEQYF. The CDR3 DNA follows: TGTGCCAGCAGCTTAAGGGAGATCCACGAGCAGTACTTC.

The V call is TRBV7-2, the J call TRBJ2-7, with no clear D. Germline V gene lookup returns CDR1 SGHTA and CDR2 FQGNSA. Trimming left V 5 bases short and J 1 base short, with 9 bases between. The CDR3 spans 13 residues. CDR3 DNA: TGTGCCAGCAGCCCCCGCAGGTCCTACGAGCAGTACTTC. Its protein is CASSPRRSYEQYF.

V is TRBV7-9 and J is TRBJ2-4; D might be TRBD2 (6 bases). Trimming removed 3 bases from V and 9 bases from J, with 15 bases in between. CDR1 and CDR2 (germline): SEHNR, FQNEAQ (reference sequence). The CDR3 covers 14 residues. CDR3 in DNA: TGTGCCAGCAGCTTCGGCTCCACAGCGGGCATTCAGTACTTC. Protein: CASSFGSTAGIQYF.

CDR3 loop: CASKSGSSYNEQFF. The CDR3 bases are TGTGCCAGCAAAAGTGGGAGCTCCTACAATGAGCAGTTCTTC. The chain carries TRBV2 and TRBJ2-1; D is perhaps TRBD2 (5 bases). CDR1 is SNHLY, CDR2 FYNNEI, per germline. CDR3 size: 14 residues. V was pared by 7 bases and J by 0 bases, with 10 bases between.